Only one count was recorded for the clone carrying this T cell receptor beta chain. This entry belongs to a study of T-cell reconstitution after alpha-beta-depleted transplantation in children. Preparation of the TCRbeta library involved a method that used unique molecular identifiers. MiXCR was run by TCRdb on the PCR reads, yielding one entry per CDR3 protein. This sample has fewer than 250,000 distinct CDR3 sequences; approximately 17% occur once, and the top ten carry 43%. V gave up 3 bases and J gave up 3 bases; unmatched junction bases: 21. Germline assignment: CDR1 MNHEY and CDR2 SVGEGT. This CDR3 spans 20 amino acids.

The receptor comes from a male patient aged 2-15 years who had a stem cell transplant for acute lymphoblastic leukemia, so the T cells may come from the graft donor. This sequence joins TRBV6-2 or TRBV6-3 and TRBJ1-1, with TRBD1 identical over 8 bases. This material consisted of PBMCs, mostly from graft donor cells, taken 360 days after TCRalphabeta/CD19-depleted stem cell transplant. The CDR3 loop is CASSYPPDRGQSLGHTEAFF. The CDR3 coding sequence is TGTGCCAGCAGTTATCCCCCCGACAGGGGACAGAGTCTGGGGCACACTGAAGCTTTCTTT.